This T cell receptor beta chain was documented in a study of molecular identifiers for immune sequencing clone quantification. Findings of the study overall: Clones above 20 RNA copies contained over 97% of effector molecules and under 1% of naive molecules.

Naive CD8 libraries were made from roughly 20,000 to 1,000,000 sorted cells, and they used 10%, 30% or 50% RNA. Sorting selected naive CD8 T cells with a CD8+CD4-CCR7+CD45RA+ phenotype. This clonotype was counted ten times or more. The antigen is not known. Previously described methods and listed TCR primers were used for bulk TCR libraries. Via MiXCR, TCRdb re-called the PCR reads, giving one row per CDR3 protein. The sample includes hundreds of thousands of distinct CDR3 sequences, 25% of them seen just once. The sample taken for sequencing was naive CD8+ T cells from blood, with Jurkat cell RNA spiked in. The subset is: FACS-sorted CD8+CD4-CCR7+CD45RA+ naive T cells. The source of this sequence is a human donor in good health. Some libraries in this study had Jurkat cell RNA spiked in.

CDR3 nucleotide sequence: TGTGCCAGCAGCTTAGAGCCTAGCGGGATCCCCGAGCAGTACTTC. Translated, it gives CASSLEPSGIPEQYF. The chain recombines TRBV7-9 with TRBJ2-7, with 9 bases that match TRBD2. V lost 1 base to trimming and J lost 6 bases; unmatched junction nucleotides: 7. The CDR3 consists of 15 residues. Germline V gives CDR1 SEHNR, CDR2 FQNEAQ (reference sequence).